This TCR beta chain was sequenced for a study of blood T cells in healthy people across ages. The CDR3 has 18 amino acids. Trimming cost V 4 bases and J 0 bases, with 16 bases left between them. Germline CDR1 reads MDHEN; CDR2 reads SYDVKM. Primed by a sample-barcoded 5' primer and a J-beta primer mix, a second PCR proceeded for 7 to 11 cycles. MiXCR was run by TCRdb on the 5' RACE reads, yielding one entry per CDR3 protein. The profile shows some 1.4 million distinct CDR3 sequences, roughly 45% of them singletons. Only a few counts were recorded for this clonotype. This chain joins TRBV28 and TRBJ1-6, with D perhaps TRBD1 (6 bases). What was sequenced was blood. This TCR was recovered from a woman aged 18 to 35 in good health. The CDR3, as DNA: TGTGCCAGCAGTTCGCCGGGACACCAGAGCTCCTATAATTCACCCCTCCACTTT. It is translated as CASSSPGHQSSYNSPLHF.